This is a list of T cell receptor beta chains from one sample in a study of CD8 T cells in Susac syndrome. TCRdb reprocessed the immunoSEQ multiplex PCR reads via MiXCR and lists one record per CDR3 protein. The profile covers 130,000 to 150,000 distinct CDR3 sequences, with about 94% appearing a single time and around 0.29% taken by the ten largest. Sequenced sample: CD8+ T cells from PBMCs. The source of these receptors is a human donor in good health. Each CDR3 is given with its conserved first and last residue. A D gene is named only where the DNA matches it firmly. The size field is filled for only some rows; it gives once, few, many or a size class.

cdr3_nt	cdr3_aa	d_call	clone_size	v_call	j_call
TGCAGCGTCTGGACAGGGGACTCCTACGAGCAGTACTTC	CSVWTGDSYEQYF	TRBD1	-	TRBV29-1	TRBJ2-7
TGTGCCAGCAGCTTACTCCCTCTGGGACTCGCCATAAACAATGAGCAGTTCTTC	CASSLLPLGLAINNEQFF	-	-	TRBV7-9	TRBJ2-1
TGTGCCAGCGCGAAAGTGAACACTGAAGCTTTCTTT	CASAKVNTEAFF	-	-	TRBV18	TRBJ1-1
TGTGCCAGCAGCTCGGGACAGGAGCAAGAGACCCAGTACTTC	CASSSGQEQETQYF	TRBD1	-	TRBV5-6	TRBJ2-5
TGTGCCAGCAGCCCGGACAGCCTTTCCTACAATGAGCAGTTCTTC	CASSPDSLSYNEQFF	-	-	TRBV7-9	TRBJ2-1
TGCAGCGTTGAGGGCTCATTTAATGGCTACACCTTC	CSVEGSFNGYTF	-	once	TRBV29-1	TRBJ1-2
TGTGCCAGCAGCGTAGAAGTAGGGAAGGAGGCCGGGGAGCTGTTTTTT	CASSVEVGKEAGELFF	-	-	TRBV9	TRBJ2-2
TGTGCCAGCAGTTTAGTCGACAGGGCGGAGACCCAGTACTTC	CASSLVDRAETQYF	TRBD1	once	TRBV27	TRBJ2-5
TGTGCCAGCAGCTTAGTTGTAGGGGCAGAGACCCAGTACTTC	CASSLVVGAETQYF	-	-	TRBV7-9	TRBJ2-5
TGTGCCAGCAGCTTAGTACAGGGGGTCACTGAAGCTTTCTTT	CASSLVQGVTEAFF	TRBD1	-	TRBV11-1	TRBJ1-1
TGCAGTGCTCAGCCGGACAGGGAGGATCAGCCCCAGCATTTT	CSAQPDREDQPQHF	TRBD1	-	TRBV20-1	TRBJ1-5
TGTGCCAGCAGTTTAAGTGACAGGGGACCTGAAGCTTTCTTT	CASSLSDRGPEAFF	TRBD1	-	TRBV27	TRBJ1-1
TGTGCCAGCCGGGACGGGGAATCCTACGAGCAGTACTTC	CASRDGESYEQYF	-	-	TRBV28	TRBJ2-7
TGCAGCGTTGTGGACTCCTACGAGCAGTACTTC	CSVVDSYEQYF	-	-	TRBV29-1	TRBJ2-7
TGTGCCAGCAGCCAGAGCGGGGTCACCGGGGAGCTGTTTTTT	CASSQSGVTGELFF	TRBD2	-	TRBV9	TRBJ2-2
TGTGCCAGCAGCCAAGATGGACTAGCGGCTAGAGGGACCTACGAGCAGTACTTC	CASSQDGLAARGTYEQYF	TRBD2	-	TRBV4-2	TRBJ2-7
TGCAGCGTTGAATGGGGCGCCTCCTACGAGCAGTACTTC	CSVEWGASYEQYF	-	-	TRBV29-1	TRBJ2-7
TGCGCCAGCAGCCAAGATCAAGGGGTTAACGAGCAGTACTTC	CASSQDQGVNEQYF	-	-	TRBV4-3	TRBJ2-7
TGTGCCAGCAGTCCCCACCCGGCCGGGACGGAGGCCAACGTCCTGACTTTC	CASSPHPAGTEANVLTF	-	-	TRBV12-3/TRBV12-4	TRBJ2-6
TGTGCCAGCAGTGAAAGTGACAGGGCGGTTGAGACCCAGTACTTC	CASSESDRAVETQYF	TRBD1	-	TRBV2	TRBJ2-5
TGTGCCAGCAGTTTTGGCGGGAACTTGGACGAGCAGTACTTC	CASSFGGNLDEQYF	-	-	TRBV27	TRBJ2-7
TGTGCCAGCAGCTTACTCCTAGCGGGAGTTTTTGATACGCAGTATTTT	CASSLLLAGVFDTQYF	TRBD2	-	TRBV28	TRBJ2-3
TGTGCCTGGAGTCTACAAAACGCTGTCTATGGCTACACCTTC	CAWSLQNAVYGYTF	-	-	TRBV30	TRBJ1-2
TGCGCCAGCAGCTCCGGGACTGTCAAACTCACAGATACGCAGTATTTT	CASSSGTVKLTDTQYF	-	once	TRBV5-1	TRBJ2-3
TGCAGCGGCGGTCCGCGGGTCAAAAACATTCAGTACTTC	CSGGPRVKNIQYF	-	-	TRBV29-1	TRBJ2-4
TGTGCCAGCAGTACCCTCTGGATCAACGAGCAGTACTTC	CASSTLWINEQYF	-	-	TRBV6-2/TRBV6-3	TRBJ2-7
TGTGCCAGCAGCCCCAACCTAGAGTATACGCAGTATTTT	CASSPNLEYTQYF	-	-	TRBV11-2	TRBJ2-3
TGCAGCGTAGGACTAGCGGGAACCAACAATGAGCAGTTCTTC	CSVGLAGTNNEQFF	TRBD2	-	TRBV29-1	TRBJ2-1
TGCAGTGCTAGAGATCCGGGAGAGGTCGCCGGGGAGCTGTTTTTT	CSARDPGEVAGELFF	-	-	TRBV20-1	TRBJ2-2